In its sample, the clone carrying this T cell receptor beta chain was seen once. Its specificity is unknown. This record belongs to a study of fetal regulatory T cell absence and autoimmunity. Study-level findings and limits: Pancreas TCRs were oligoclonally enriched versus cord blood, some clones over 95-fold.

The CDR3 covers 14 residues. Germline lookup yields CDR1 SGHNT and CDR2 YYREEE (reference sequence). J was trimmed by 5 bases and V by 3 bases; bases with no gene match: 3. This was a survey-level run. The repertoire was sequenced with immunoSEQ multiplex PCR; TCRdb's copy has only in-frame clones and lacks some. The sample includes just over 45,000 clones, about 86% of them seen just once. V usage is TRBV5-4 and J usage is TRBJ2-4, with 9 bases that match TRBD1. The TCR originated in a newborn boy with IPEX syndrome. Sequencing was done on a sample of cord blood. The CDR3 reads CASSYRGPQNIQYF. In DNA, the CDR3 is TGTGCCAGCAGCTACAGGGGGCCCCAAAACATTCAGTACTTC.